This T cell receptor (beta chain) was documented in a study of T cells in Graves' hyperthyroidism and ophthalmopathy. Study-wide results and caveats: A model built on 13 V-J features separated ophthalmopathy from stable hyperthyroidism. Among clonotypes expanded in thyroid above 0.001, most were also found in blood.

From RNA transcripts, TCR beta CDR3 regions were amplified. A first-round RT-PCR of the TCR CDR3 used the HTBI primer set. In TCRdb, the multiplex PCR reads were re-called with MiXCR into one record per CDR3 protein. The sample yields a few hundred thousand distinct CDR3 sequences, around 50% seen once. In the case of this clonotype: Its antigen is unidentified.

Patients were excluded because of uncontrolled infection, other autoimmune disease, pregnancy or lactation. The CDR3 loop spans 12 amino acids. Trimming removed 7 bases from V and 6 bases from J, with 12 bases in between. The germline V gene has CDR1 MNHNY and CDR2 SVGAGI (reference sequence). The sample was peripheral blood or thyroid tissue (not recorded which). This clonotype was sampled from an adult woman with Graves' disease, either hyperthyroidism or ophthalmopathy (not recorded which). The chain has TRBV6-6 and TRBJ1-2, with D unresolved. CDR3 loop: CASTPTGDGYTF. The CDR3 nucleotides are TGTGCCAGCACTCCGACTGGGGATGGCTACACCTTC.